This T cell receptor (beta chain) was identified during a study of T cell repertoires in ileal Crohn's disease. At the level of the study: The M6 sample came from neoterminal ileum during colonoscopy after surgery.

As regards this clone: Antigen unknown.

Sequenced by immunoSEQ multiplex PCR; TCRdb stores in-frame clones only, minus some. The table lists fewer than 12,000 clones, around 75% of them singletons, with about an eighth in the top ten. Study-wide results and limits: Clonality above 26.8% at surgery always came with endoscopic recurrence.

The ends were cut back, 7 bases at V and 4 bases at J, with 13 bases in the middle. CDR1 and CDR2 from the germline V gene are SGHTA and FQGNSA. The CDR3 spans 13 residues. The time point denotes: neoterminal ileum biopsy at postoperative endoscopy, about 6 months after surgery. The TCR sequence derives from an adult with Crohn's disease. The V gene is TRBV7-2, the J gene TRBJ2-5, with D possibly TRBD1 on 6 matching bases. The sequencing sample was made of ileal tissue. Written as DNA, the CDR3 is TGTGCCAGCAAGACCCCGACAGGAGAGACCCAGTACTTC. Translated: CASKTPTGETQYF.